This T cell receptor (beta chain) derives from a study of cytomegalovirus exposure and HLA in healthy donors (dated by TCRdb to between 2016 and 2019). In terms of the full investigation: According to an earlier analysis of 587 of the donors, some 180 million T cells yielded 117 million unique TCR beta sequences and more than 250 Gb of sequence data. In the later analysis, no new phenotypic data were used to find candidate immune exposures; instead, reliance was placed on TCR beta sequences and their occurrence across donors. Of the approximately 400 genotyped donors, 81% were placed in the genetic ancestry cluster associated with self-reported Caucasian donors. Donor age, sex, ethnicity and CMV serostatus were collected together with the repertoire data. Roughly 300 gigabases of sequencing data and 70 million to 100 million unique TCR sequences made up an early release that covered 640 HLA-typed donors. A later genetic analysis took genome-wide SNP genotypes for about three fifths of the 666 donors and used that subset as a discovery cohort. A separate validation cohort of over a hundred different subjects was used in addition to the roughly 700-subject first cohort. All discovery cohort repertoires had been generated using a single sequencing platform. Several DR-DQ haplotypes were handled as single units for association and clustering because linkage in the cohort was strong. The aim of the study was to test whether cataloging public T cell receptors could identify signatures of past pathogen exposure. An earlier analysis of approximately 500 of the donors applied high-throughput TCR beta sequencing to assess whether each TCR beta V gene segment acted as functional or pseudogenic. The study used immunosequencing to profile the T cell repertoires of approximately 630 subjects and linked those repertoires to cytomegalovirus serostatus. The study combined high-throughput TCR immunosequencing, statistical association of individual TCRs with disease status, and machine learning to predict cytomegalovirus infection status. In a later analysis, previously published TCR beta repertoires from 600 to 850 donors were re-analyzed and high-resolution HLA genotyping was added so that TCR occurrence patterns could be studied. The number of typed donors differed by locus: about 620-640 for A, B, C, DRB1 and DQB1; some 500 for DQA1; approximately 610 for DPA1; and some 450 for DPB1. HLA typing included class I and class II loci at four-digit resolution. Across about 370 genotyped donors of the cohort, an average of approximately 240,000 unique TCR beta nucleotide sequences per donor were sequenced, and roughly 17% of those sequences were non-productive.

In the case of this clone: What this receptor recognizes is not known. No quality values exist for individual bases; no much larger clone is one base distant.

Study-level results and caveats: According to a later analysis, TCR association rates differed among HLA loci, with DRB1 alleles showing the most associated TCRs and HLA-C alleles showing the fewest. Correlated functional status among segregating V segments might be attributable to linkage disequilibrium, but an unknown experimental factor could not be ruled out. HLA typing was unavailable for some donors at each locus, so association tests used only the typed subset. In vitro tests confirmed that a few of the cytomegalovirus-associated TCR beta chains recognize cytomegalovirus antigens. The study listed approximately 150 TCR beta chains as associated with cytomegalovirus. Strong co-occurrence of HLA alleles, especially DR and DQ, made assigning TCR associations to individual alleles difficult. In a later genetic analysis, fewer N-insertions in productive TCRs were reported among donors in an Asian-associated ancestry cluster than the roughly 700-donor mean. A later analysis found that most CMV-associated TCR beta chains appeared HLA-restricted, with HLA associations seemingly driven largely by CMV exposure. It was suggested by the authors that the approach could potentially be generalized to other disease states and immunological phenotypes. In a later analysis, HLA-associated TCR beta chains showed more clonal expansion and lower generation probabilities than non-associated chains that were equally common. A further reported finding was that TCR beta sequences accurately predicted the HLA-A and HLA-B alleles for most subjects in the first cohort. The sequencing pipeline was judged likely to have produced a cluster of highly shared sequence variants as a technical artifact. V-gene and J-gene trimming of TCR beta chains was associated with a missense DCLRE1C variant in a later genetic analysis, and the association was replicated in an independent cohort. The earlier analysis of around 600 of the donors excluded some 15 rarely observed V segments, including chromosome 9 orphons, because counts were too low. Roughly uniform sequencing depth across donors was assumed in presence/absence analyses, although this assumption may not hold. Most TCR sequences were seen in very few donors, while some public TCRs were found in many individuals. In this cohort, only TCR beta chains were sequenced, and detectable features were limited by the absence of alpha or paired-chain data. Immune exposure information for the cohort was limited to CMV serostatus. The classifier was reported to diagnose cytomegalovirus status with high specificity and sensitivity in both the original cohort and the validation cohort. According to a later analysis, parvovirus B19, influenza, CMV and Epstein-Barr virus appeared linked to several top co-occurrence clusters. Specific HLA alleles were associated with over 15,000 TCR beta sequences at a false discovery rate of 0.05 in a later analysis. Broadly in line with IMGT annotations, most TCR beta V segments showed up in productive rearrangements about 87% or about 30% of the time in an earlier analysis of several hundred of the donors.

Library generation was performed with the immunoSEQ multiplex PCR assay. A mixture of 60 forward primers for TCR Vbeta segments and 13 reverse primers for TCR Jbeta segments was used in the multiplex PCR. The CDR3 region of rearranged TCR beta genes was amplified from genomic DNA with a multiplex PCR assay. Amplified TCR beta libraries were sequenced as 87-base-pair reads on the Illumina HiSeq System. Per the authors' processing: In a later analysis, around 80 million unique TCR beta chains were counted across the approximately 670 repertoires, and around 10 million of these chains were shared by at least two donors. A nearest-neighbor algorithm error-corrected the raw reads and collapsed the reads into unique sequences, merging closely related sequences to remove PCR and sequencing errors. CDR3 sequences were aligned to IMGT reference sequences to assign V, D and J gene segments. For a sequence to be retained, at least a six-nucleotide match to both a V gene segment and a J gene segment was required. Rearrangements were classified as productive when the CDR3 lacked stop codons and remained in frame with V and J, and all other rearrangements were classified as non-productive. Following IMGT convention, CDR3 was defined as the stretch from the second conserved V-encoded cysteine to the conserved J-encoded phenylalanine. Sequences without an unambiguous match to a single V gene segment were excluded from the earlier analysis of approximately 560 of the donors. An earlier analysis of several hundred of the donors called V segments functional above 56.7% productive rearrangements and segregating when the between-donor standard deviation exceeded 5%. To diagnose cytomegalovirus status from the catalog of TCR beta chain sequences, a statistical classification framework was built. In a later analysis, TCR nucleotide sequences were compared against IMGT/GENE-DB human TR gene sequences so that V and J genes could be assigned. In a later analysis, CDR3 sequences and most-parsimonious VDJ recombination scenarios were assigned using the TCRdist pipeline. In a later analysis, every TCR beta chain was defined by the combination of its CDR3 amino acid sequence and its V-gene family, and reads without a unique V-gene family were dropped. A later analysis removed 592 highly shared, low-generation-probability nucleotide sequences to deal with suspected cross-contamination and a sequencing artifact. A later analysis calculated a clonal expansion index for each public chain from normalized within-repertoire ranks of inferred template counts. A later analysis computed generation probabilities with a VDJ recombination model fitted to out-of-frame rearrangements, and checked the results against IGoR. A later analysis scored TCR-TCR, TCR-HLA and TCR-CMV co-occurrence with hypergeometric tests, applying a repertoire-size bias correction to TCR pairs. A later analysis estimated false discovery rates by permuting HLA or CMV assignments 20 times. In a later analysis, co-occurring TCRs were grouped using DBSCAN, with TCRdist sequence similarity added in when clustering inside HLA-allele-positive subsets. For co-occurrence clustering, repertoires with fewer than 30,000 or more than 120,000 public chains were excluded, along with a handful of repertoires with anomalous nucleotide sharing. TCRdb limited this immuneACCESS table to in-frame rearrangements with V and J called. A share of clones is missing; checked studies link under half to unresolved V genes, and the rest is unexplained. V and J calls and clone size come straight from that table; D and trimming were deduced from the DNA. For this sample there are around 100,000 clones; around 84% appear just once. Over 20% of the sample is in the top ten clones.

The cohort consisted of some 670 healthy bone marrow donors. All cohort members were sampled while nominally healthy, although unrecorded immune exposures were likely present. The donor was CMV seropositive and was included in the group of approximately 300 seropositive cohort members. A peripheral blood sample was collected from each donor, and TCR beta sequencing was performed on peripheral blood mononuclear cells. Genomic DNA was extracted from the blood cell samples with the Qiagen DNeasy Blood Extraction Kit. This clonotype originated in a man aged 30 to 39 in good health and CMV-seropositive. The sequenced material came from PBMCs.

The CDR3: CAISGTSQGSDTQYF. The DNA sequence follows: TGTGCCATCAGTGGTACGTCGCAGGGCTCAGATACGCAGTATTTT. The sequence links TRBV10-3 to TRBJ2-3; a tentative D match to TRBD1 spans 5 bases. From its cysteine to its phenylalanine, the CDR3 spans 15 amino acids. Only CDR3 DNA is held: 45 bases, read in frame from base 1. V sheds 4 bases and J sheds 4 bases, leaving 15 bases between their ends. Per the germline V gene, ENHRY is the CDR1 and SYGVKD is the CDR2.